This TCR beta chain was retrieved from a study of cytotoxic CD8 clonotypes in ibrutinib-treated CLL (TCRdb year 2021). For the study in its entirety: The cohort had ten to twelve relapsed/refractory and approximately 15 treatment-naive patients; 17 were IGHV unmutated. Partial responses were observed in roughly 25 patients and complete responses in 2; after a median follow-up of 68 months, remission was maintained in about 15 patients and progression was observed in approximately twelve. Samples at response were collected after a median of roughly 13 months of treatment, with a range of about 6 to 40 months. On average, each sample had about 250,000 productive templates and about 89,000 productive rearrangements. Of the 85 to 95 participants in the trial, roughly 26 had longitudinal samples available. Cryopreserved peripheral blood mononuclear cells were collected at three points: before therapy, at response, and at either sustained remission or disease progression. Patients were still on ibrutinib when every remission and progressive disease sample was collected.

What this sample's time point label stands for: about a year on ibrutinib. Roughly 2 micrograms of genomic DNA were extracted from cryopreserved PBMCs for TCR beta library preparation. High-throughput TCR beta sequencing was performed on longitudinal blood samples from CLL patients receiving ibrutinib monotherapy. The patients took part in an open-label, single-center phase 2 trial of ibrutinib monotherapy. Each clonotype received, on average, about 9.7x coverage in deep resolution sequencing performed on a MiSeq, where the target depth lay between 1 in 1 million and 1 in 200,000 T cells. TCR beta libraries were generated with the immunoSEQ hsTCRB Kit. From the authors' description of their analysis: Data were analyzed with ImmunoSEQ Data Assistant and ImmunoSEQ Analyzer, with V, D and J genes assigned per IMGT definitions. Clonality, with values ranging from 0 to 1, was calculated as one minus the normalized Shannon entropy of productive rearrangement frequencies. Only overrepresented clonotypes making up at least 0.05% of the repertoire of each patient were included in the public clonotype analysis. About a dozen age-matched healthy donor repertoires from immuneACCESS served as clonality controls. In TCRdb, the immuneACCESS table is reduced to in-frame sequences with V and J assigned. These tables do not hold every clone; where another copy was compared, an unresolved V gene accounts for under half, and the others remain unexplained. V and J calls and clone size are given by that table; D and trimming were obtained from the DNA. Within this sample are 150,000 or so clones, with around 84% of them counted one time only. The leading ten clones occupy under 2.5% of the sample.

General conclusions and limits of the study: At ibrutinib response clonality went up, during sustained remission it held steady, and at progression it dropped back toward baseline. Sampling times were not matched between patients in sustained remission and patients whose disease was progressing, and lymph node repertoires were not examined. Public clonotypes were found to be uncommon and were observed to contract or remain stable during treatment; the increase in clonality was shown to reflect expansion of private clonotypes at ibrutinib response. Baseline clonality exceeded that of age-matched healthy donors and correlated strongly with circulating CD8+ T-cell counts.

About this clone itself: Its antigen target is currently unknown. No quality values exist for individual bases; no much larger clone is one base distant.

Including the terminal cysteine and phenylalanine, the CDR3 comprises 15 residues. Only the CDR3 region is kept as DNA, spanning 45 bases read in frame from base 1. The V and J ends are trimmed by 2 bases and 0 bases, leaving 8 bases between them. Based on the germline V gene, the CDR1 and CDR2 sequences are SGHRS and YFSETQ. The material sequenced was PBMCs, taken after 12 months of ibrutinib treatment. The receptor chain draws on TRBV5-1 and TRBJ2-2; TRBD1 is a possible D gene, resting on 6 matching bases. The sequence derives from a human donor with chronic lymphocytic leukemia. The DNA sequence follows: TGCGCCAGCAGCTTTCAGGGGTCGAACACCGGGGAGCTGTTTTTT. Its product reads: CASSFQGSNTGELFF.